The T cell receptor (beta chain) under discussion was sequenced for a study of blood T cell repertoires in COVID-19. The repertoire was sequenced with immunoSEQ multiplex PCR; TCRdb's copy has only in-frame clones and lacks some. Here the sample spans 150,000 to 190,000 clones, roughly 84% being singletons. Germline values: CDR1 KGHSH, CDR2 LQKENI. The CDR3 loop spans 14 amino acids. V was pared by 5 bases and J by 8 bases, with 10 bases of the junction left unmatched. The Seattle patients joined while their infection was active and were tracked longitudinally afterward. This TCR derives from a woman in her sixties or seventies with COVID-19, enrolled during active disease. What was sequenced was peripheral blood. V gene TRBV18 combines with J gene TRBJ2-7; 9 nucleotides agree with TRBD2. The CDR3 region has the DNA TGTGCCAGCTCAGTTACGGGACTAGCTGTACAGCAGTACTTC. This sequence encodes CASSVTGLAVQQYF.